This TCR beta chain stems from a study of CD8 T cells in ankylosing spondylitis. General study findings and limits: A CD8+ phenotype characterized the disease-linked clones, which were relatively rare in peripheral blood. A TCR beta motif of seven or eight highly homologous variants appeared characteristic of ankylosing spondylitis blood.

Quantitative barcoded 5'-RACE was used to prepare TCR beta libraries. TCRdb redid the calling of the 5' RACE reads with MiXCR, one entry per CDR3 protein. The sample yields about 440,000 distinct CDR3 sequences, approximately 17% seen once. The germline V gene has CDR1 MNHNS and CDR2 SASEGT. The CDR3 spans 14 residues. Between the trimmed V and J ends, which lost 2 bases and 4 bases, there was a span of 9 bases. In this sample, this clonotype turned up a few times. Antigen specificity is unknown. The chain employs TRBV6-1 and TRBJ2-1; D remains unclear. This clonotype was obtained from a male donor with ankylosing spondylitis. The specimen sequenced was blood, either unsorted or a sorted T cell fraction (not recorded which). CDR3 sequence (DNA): TGTGCCAGCAGTGAACTCACCCCATACAATGAGCAGTTCTTC. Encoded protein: CASSELTPYNEQFF.